This TCR beta chain was sequenced during a study of blood T cell repertoires in COVID-19. Trimming took off 6 bases at V and 8 bases at J, with 12 bases between the two ends. Germline V gene lookup returns CDR1 SGDLS and CDR2 YYNGEE. The CDR3 length is 12 residues. This table comes from immunoSEQ multiplex PCR, and its TCRdb copy is limited to in-frame clones, with some not included. The sample lists some 140,000 clones, about four fifths occurring once. The sequence was collected from an older woman with acute or convalescent COVID-19. Sequences were obtained from peripheral blood. The V gene is TRBV9, the J gene TRBJ2-1; D gene unclear. CDR3 DNA: TGTGCCAGCACGGGTCGATCCGATGAGCAGTTCTTC. Translating it yields CASTGRSDEQFF.